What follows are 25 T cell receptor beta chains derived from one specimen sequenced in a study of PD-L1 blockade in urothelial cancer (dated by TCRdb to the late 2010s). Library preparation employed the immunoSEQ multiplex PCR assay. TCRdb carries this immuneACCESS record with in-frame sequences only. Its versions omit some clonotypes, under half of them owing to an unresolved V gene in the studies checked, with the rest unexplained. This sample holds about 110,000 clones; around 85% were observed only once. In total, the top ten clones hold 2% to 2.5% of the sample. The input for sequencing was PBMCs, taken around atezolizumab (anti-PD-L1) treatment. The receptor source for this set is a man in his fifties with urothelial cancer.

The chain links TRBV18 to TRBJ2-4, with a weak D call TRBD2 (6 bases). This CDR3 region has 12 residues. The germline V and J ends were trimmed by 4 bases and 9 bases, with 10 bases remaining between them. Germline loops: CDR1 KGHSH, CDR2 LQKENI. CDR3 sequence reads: CASSLRGSIQYF. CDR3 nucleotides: TGTGCCAGCTCACTGCGGGGAAGCATTCAGTACTTC.

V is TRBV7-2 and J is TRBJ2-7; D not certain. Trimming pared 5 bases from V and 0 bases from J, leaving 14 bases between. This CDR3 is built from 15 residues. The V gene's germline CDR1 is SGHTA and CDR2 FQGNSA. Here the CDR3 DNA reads TGTGCCAGCAGCCCTCGTGTTGGAGCCTCCTACGAGCAGTACTTC. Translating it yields CASSPRVGASYEQYF.

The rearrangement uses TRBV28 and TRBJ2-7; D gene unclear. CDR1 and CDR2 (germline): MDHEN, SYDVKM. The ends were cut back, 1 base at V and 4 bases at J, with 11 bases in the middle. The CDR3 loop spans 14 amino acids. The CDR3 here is CASSLSRVPYEQYF. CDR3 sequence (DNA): TGTGCCAGCAGTTTATCCCGGGTCCCATACGAGCAGTACTTC.

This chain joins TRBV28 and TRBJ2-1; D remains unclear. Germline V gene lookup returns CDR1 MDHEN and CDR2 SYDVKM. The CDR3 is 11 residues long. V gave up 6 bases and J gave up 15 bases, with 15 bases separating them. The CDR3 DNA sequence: TGTGCCAGCAGCGAGCTTAGAATGTGGTTCTTC. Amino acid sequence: CASSELRMWFF.

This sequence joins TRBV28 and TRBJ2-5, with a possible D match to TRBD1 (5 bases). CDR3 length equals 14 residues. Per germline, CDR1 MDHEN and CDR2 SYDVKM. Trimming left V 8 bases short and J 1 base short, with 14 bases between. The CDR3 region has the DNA TGTGCCAGCCTTAATTGGCAGGGCCAAGAGACCCAGTACTTC. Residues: CASLNWQGQETQYF.

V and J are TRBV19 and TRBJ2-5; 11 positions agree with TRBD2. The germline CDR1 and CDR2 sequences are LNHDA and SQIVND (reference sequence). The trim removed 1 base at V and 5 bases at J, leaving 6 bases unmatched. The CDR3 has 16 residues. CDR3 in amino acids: CASSIVGLAVLETQYF. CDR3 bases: TGTGCCAGTAGTATAGTGGGACTAGCGGTTTTGGAGACCCAGTACTTC.

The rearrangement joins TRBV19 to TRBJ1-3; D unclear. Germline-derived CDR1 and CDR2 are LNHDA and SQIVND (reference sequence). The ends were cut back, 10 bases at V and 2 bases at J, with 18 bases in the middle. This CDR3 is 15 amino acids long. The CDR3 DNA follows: TGTGCCACCAAGCCAAGGAGCGGTACTGGAAACACCATATATTTT. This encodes CATKPRSGTGNTIYF.

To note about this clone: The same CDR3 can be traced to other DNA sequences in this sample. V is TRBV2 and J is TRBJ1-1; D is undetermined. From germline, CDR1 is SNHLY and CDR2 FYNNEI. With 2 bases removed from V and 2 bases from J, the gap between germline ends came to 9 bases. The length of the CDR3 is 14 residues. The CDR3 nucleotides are TGTGCCAGCAGTGAACGGACGGGAAACACTGAAGCTTTCTTT. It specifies CASSERTGNTEAFF.

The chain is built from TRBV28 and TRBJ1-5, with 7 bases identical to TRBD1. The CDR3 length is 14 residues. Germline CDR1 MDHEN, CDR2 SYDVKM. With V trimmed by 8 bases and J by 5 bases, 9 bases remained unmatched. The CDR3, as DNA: TGTGCCAGCGGTAGGGGGCGAGGACATCAGCCCCAGCATTTT. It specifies CASGRGRGHQPQHF.

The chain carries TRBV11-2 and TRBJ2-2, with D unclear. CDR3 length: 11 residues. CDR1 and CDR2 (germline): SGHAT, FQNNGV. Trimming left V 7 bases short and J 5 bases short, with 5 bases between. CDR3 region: CASTSTGELFF. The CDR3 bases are TGTGCCAGCACATCAACCGGGGAGCTGTTTTTT.

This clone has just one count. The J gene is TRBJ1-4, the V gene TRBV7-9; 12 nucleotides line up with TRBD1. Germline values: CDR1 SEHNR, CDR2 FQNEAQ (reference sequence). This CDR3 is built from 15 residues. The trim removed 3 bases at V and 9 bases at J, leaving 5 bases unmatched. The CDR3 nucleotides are TGTGCCAGCAGCTTCCCGCGGGACAGGGGGCAAAAACTGTTTTTT. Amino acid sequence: CASSFPRDRGQKLFF.

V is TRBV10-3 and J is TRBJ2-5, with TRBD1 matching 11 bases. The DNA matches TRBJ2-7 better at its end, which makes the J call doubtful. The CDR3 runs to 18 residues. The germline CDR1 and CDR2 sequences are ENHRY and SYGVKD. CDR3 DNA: TGTGCCATCAGTGAATGGGGACAGGGGGATAGCAATCCCTACGAGCAGTACTTC. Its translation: CAISEWGQGDSNPYEQYF.

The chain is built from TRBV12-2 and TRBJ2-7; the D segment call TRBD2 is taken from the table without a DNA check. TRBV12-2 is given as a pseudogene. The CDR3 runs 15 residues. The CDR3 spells CASRVAWMTYYEQYF. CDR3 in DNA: TGTGCAAGTCGCGTGGCGTGGATGACTTATTACGAGCAGTACTTC.

The CDR3: CASSVAVKAAQETQYF. DNA of the CDR3: TGTGCCAGCAGCGTAGCGGTTAAGGCGGCCCAAGAGACCCAGTACTTC. The V call is TRBV9, the J call TRBJ2-5; D call uncertain. The CDR3 loop spans 16 amino acids. The V gene lost 0 bases and the J gene lost 1 base, with 13 bases spanning the gap. Germline V CDR1 and CDR2: SGDLS, YYNGEE.

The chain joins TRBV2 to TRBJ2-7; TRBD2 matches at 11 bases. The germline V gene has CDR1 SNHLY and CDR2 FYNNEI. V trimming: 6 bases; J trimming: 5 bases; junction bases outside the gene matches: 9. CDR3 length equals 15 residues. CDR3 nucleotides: TGTGCCAGCAGACAGAATAGCGGGAGGGTCAACGAGCAGTACTTC. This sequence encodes CASRQNSGRVNEQYF.

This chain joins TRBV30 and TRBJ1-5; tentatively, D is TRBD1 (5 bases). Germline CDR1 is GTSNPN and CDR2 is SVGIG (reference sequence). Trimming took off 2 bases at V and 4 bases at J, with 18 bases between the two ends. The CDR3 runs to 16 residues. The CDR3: CAWSPPLDRVNQPQHF. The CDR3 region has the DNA TGTGCCTGGAGTCCCCCGCTTGACAGAGTTAATCAGCCCCAGCATTTT. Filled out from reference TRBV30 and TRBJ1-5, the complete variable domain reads SQTIHQWPATLVQPVGSPLSLECTVEGTSNPNLYWYRQAAGRGLQLLFYSVGIGQISSEVPQNLSASRPQDRQFILSSKKLLLSDSGFYLCAWSPPLDRVNQPQHFGDGTRLSIL.

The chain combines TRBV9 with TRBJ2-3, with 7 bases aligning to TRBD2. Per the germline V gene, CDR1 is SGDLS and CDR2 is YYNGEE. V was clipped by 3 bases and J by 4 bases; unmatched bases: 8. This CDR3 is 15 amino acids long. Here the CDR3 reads CASSGRAGEADTQYF. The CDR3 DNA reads TGTGCCAGCAGCGGACGGGCGGGAGAGGCAGATACGCAGTATTTT.

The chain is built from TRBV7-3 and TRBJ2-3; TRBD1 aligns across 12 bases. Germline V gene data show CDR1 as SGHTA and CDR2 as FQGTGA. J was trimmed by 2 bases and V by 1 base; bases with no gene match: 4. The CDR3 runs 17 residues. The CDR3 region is CASSLRGTGGTTDTQYF. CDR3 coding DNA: TGTGCCAGCAGCTTAAGAGGGACAGGGGGCACCACAGATACGCAGTATTTT.

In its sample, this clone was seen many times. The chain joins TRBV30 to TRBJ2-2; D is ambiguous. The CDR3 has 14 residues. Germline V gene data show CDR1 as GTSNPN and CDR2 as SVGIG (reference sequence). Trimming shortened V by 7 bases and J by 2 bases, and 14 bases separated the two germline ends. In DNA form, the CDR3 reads TGTGCCTCACACAGTGGCAGAAACACCGGGGAGCTGTTTTTT. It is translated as CASHSGRNTGELFF.

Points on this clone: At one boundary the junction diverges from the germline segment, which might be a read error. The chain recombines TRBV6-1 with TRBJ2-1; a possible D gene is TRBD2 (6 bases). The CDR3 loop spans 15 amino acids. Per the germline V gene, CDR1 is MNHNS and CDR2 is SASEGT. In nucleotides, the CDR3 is TGTGCCAGCAGTCAAGCGGAGGGGCGGCGGGATGAGCAGTTCTTC. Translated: CASSQAEGRRDEQFF.

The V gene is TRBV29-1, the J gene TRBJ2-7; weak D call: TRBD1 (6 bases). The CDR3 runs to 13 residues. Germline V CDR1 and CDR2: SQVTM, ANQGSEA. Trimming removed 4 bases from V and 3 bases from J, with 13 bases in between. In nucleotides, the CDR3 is TGCAGCGTTGTTCCCAGGGGAAACTACGAGCAGTACTTC. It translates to CSVVPRGNYEQYF.

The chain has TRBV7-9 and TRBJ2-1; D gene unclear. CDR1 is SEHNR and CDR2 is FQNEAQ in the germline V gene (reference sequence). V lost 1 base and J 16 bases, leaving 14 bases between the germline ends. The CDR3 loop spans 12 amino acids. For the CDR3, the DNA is TGTGCCAGCAGCTTAGGGCTTCCGTCTCTCTTCTTC. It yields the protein CASSLGLPSLFF.

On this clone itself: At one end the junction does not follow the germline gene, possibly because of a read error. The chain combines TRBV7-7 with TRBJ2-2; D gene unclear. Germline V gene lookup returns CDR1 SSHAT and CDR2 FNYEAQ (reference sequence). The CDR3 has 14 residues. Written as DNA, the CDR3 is TGTGCTAGCACCGTAACCCCGAGCACCGGGGAGCTGTTTTTT. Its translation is CASTVTPSTGELFF.

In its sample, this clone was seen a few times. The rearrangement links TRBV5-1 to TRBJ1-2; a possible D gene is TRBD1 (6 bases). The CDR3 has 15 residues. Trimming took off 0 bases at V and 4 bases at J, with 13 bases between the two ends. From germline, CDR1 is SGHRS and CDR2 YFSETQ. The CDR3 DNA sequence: TGCGCCAGCAGCTTGGACCCTAGCAGGGGCTATGGCTACACCTTC. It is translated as CASSLDPSRGYGYTF.

Here the CDR3 DNA reads TGTGCCAGCAGCTTGGACCCGGGAGAGACCCAGTACTTC. Translating it yields CASSLDPGETQYF. The chain is built from TRBV5-4 and TRBJ2-5, with D uncertain. Trimming stripped 0 bases from V and 4 bases from J, with 7 bases between. The CDR3 length is 13 residues. Germline V gene lookup returns CDR1 SGHNT and CDR2 YYREEE (reference sequence).